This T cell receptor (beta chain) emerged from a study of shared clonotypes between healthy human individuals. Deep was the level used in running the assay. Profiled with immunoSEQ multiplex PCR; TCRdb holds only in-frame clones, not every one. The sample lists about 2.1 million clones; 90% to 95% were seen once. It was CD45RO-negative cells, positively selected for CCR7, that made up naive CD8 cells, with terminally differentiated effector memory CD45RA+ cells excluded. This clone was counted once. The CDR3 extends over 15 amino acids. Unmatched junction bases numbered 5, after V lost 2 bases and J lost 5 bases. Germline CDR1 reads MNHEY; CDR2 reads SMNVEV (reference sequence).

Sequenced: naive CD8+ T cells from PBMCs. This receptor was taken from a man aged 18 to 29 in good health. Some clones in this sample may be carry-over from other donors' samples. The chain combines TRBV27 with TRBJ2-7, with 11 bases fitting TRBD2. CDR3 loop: CASSLRLAGTHEQYF. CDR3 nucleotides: TGTGCCAGCAGTTTACGACTAGCGGGAACCCACGAGCAGTACTTC.